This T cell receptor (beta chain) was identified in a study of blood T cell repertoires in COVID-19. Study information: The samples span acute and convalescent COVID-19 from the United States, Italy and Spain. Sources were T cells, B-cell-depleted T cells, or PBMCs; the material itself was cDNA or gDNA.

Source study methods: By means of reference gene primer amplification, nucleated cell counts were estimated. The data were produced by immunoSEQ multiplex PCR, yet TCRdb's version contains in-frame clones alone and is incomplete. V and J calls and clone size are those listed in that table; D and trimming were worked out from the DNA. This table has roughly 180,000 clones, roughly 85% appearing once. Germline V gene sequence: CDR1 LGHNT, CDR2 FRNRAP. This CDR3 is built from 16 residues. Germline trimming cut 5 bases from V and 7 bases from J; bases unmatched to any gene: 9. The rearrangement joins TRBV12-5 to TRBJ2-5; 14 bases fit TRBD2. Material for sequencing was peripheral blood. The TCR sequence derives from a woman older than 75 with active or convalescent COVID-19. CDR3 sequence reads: CASGPGTSGRRGTQYF. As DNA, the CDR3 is TGTGCTAGTGGTCCCGGGACTAGCGGGAGAAGGGGGACCCAGTACTTC. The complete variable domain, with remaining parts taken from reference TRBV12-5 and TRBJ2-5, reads DARVTQTPRHKVTEMGQEVTMRCQPILGHNTVFWYRQTMMQGLELLAYFRNRAPLDDSGMPKDRFSAEMPDATLATLKIQPSEPRDSAVYFCASGPGTSGRRGTQYFGPGTRLLVL.